These T cell receptor beta chains were read from a single sample in a study of T cell repertoires in cytomegalovirus infection. TCRdb ran MiXCR on the reads and lists one entry per CDR3 protein. The table lists 57,000 or so distinct CDR3 sequences, about a third of them singletons. The antigens of these receptors remain unknown. Source material: PBMCs, sequenced either directly or after in vitro stimulation (not recorded which). The receptors originated from a human donor in good health (CMV status not recorded). Some clones in this sample may be carry-over from other donors' samples. Each CDR3 is given without its conserved first and last residue. A D gene is named only where the DNA matches it firmly.

v_gene	d_gene	j_gene	CDR3aa
TRBV28	TRBD1	TRBJ2-5	ASSPGQRGETQY
TRBV20-1	-	TRBJ2-7	SARPVTSSYEQY
TRBV20-1	TRBD2	TRBJ2-1	SARDRMGLAGGINYNEQF
TRBV29-1	-	TRBJ2-3	SVGDSNKYTQY
TRBV2	-	TRBJ1-3	AINPQGNSGNTIY
TRBV28	-	TRBJ1-2	ASSLGVGSANYGYT
TRBV19	-	TRBJ1-2	ASGEGEYGYT
TRBV4-1	-	TRBJ1-2	ASSQVMRGTGYT
TRBV18	-	TRBJ2-1	ATRDGGYNEQF
TRBV7-2	-	TRBJ2-5	ASSLVQDETQY
TRBV7-8	-	TRBJ2-5	ASSLAGAIGGLEASGETQY
TRBV6-1	-	TRBJ2-7	ASTASYEQY
TRBV7-9	-	TRBJ1-5	ASSLGSDRNQPQH
TRBV7-9	-	TRBJ2-1	ASGDSLYNEQF
TRBV7-4	-	TRBJ2-7	ASSPEAPYPLEQY
TRBV20-1	-	TRBJ2-7	SAVGNYEQY
TRBV19	TRBD1	TRBJ1-5	ASTGQGVGQPQH
TRBV2	-	TRBJ1-3	LQRGDSGNTIY
TRBV7-2	TRBD1	TRBJ1-1	ASTETGGGWTEAF
TRBV5-3	TRBD2	TRBJ2-3	ASSLATSSDTQY
TRBV7-2	-	TRBJ2-7	ASSSSLYEQY
TRBV7-8	TRBD1	TRBJ2-7	ASSWDRNYEQY
TRBV20-1	TRBD2	TRBJ2-1	SARGGSATGGNEQF
TRBV12-3/TRBV12-4	-	TRBJ2-5	ASRGDGPGPQTQY
TRBV20-1	TRBD2	TRBJ2-1	SARDRGLAGGFSSYNEQF
TRBV28	-	TRBJ1-1	ASRKETEAF
TRBV7-8	-	TRBJ1-5	ASSSRKDYSNQPQH
TRBV5-1	-	TRBJ1-1	ASSSRIMNTEAF
TRBV12-3/TRBV12-4	-	TRBJ2-1	ASSYGRVLYNEQF
TRBV9	TRBD2	TRBJ2-3	ASSASGGLTFTDTQY
TRBV10-3	-	TRBJ2-7	AISELNRAGEQY
TRBV7-6	-	TRBJ2-7	ASSLDNSAAYEQY
TRBV6-5	TRBD1	TRBJ2-7	ASSYSNLGTGPREQY
TRBV6-6	TRBD1	TRBJ1-4	ASSKKRQGLSEKLF
TRBV19	TRBD2	TRBJ2-3	ASSSTSGSADTQY
TRBV7-8	TRBD2	TRBJ2-7	ASSSPRGVGEQY
TRBV2	-	TRBJ1-2	ASSVGGGYT
TRBV20-1	-	TRBJ2-3	SARGPSFSTDTQY
TRBV19	-	TRBJ2-1	ASSMDPGNEQF
TRBV11-2	TRBD1	TRBJ1-3	ASSSIQGSRNTIY
TRBV10-3	-	TRBJ2-3	AIRGEGTDTQY
TRBV7-6	-	TRBJ1-1	ASSLALGMNTEAF
TRBV6-6	-	TRBJ2-4	ASTKAGENIQY
TRBV19	-	TRBJ1-4	TSKRTATNEKLY
TRBV19	-	TRBJ1-1	ASAQWGRIGFNTEAF
TRBV19	-	TRBJ1-3	AGWGGPGNTIY
TRBV7-8	-	TRBJ2-4	ASSTRPLAKNIQY
TRBV6-5	TRBD1	TRBJ1-3	ASSRQGTAYSGNTIY
TRBV6-5	TRBD1	TRBJ1-1	ASSPTGGRTEAF
TRBV6-2/TRBV6-3	-	TRBJ1-1	ASSLLGGPEAF